This T cell receptor (beta chain) was identified during a study of early T cells in non-severe SARS-CoV-2 infection. The overall study: The chains were unpaired, and the sequenced material was bulk RNA from unsorted whole blood.

Attached unique molecular identifiers marked individual cDNA molecules. MiXCR was run by TCRdb on the 5' RACE reads, yielding one entry per CDR3 protein. The repertoire holds about 64,000 distinct CDR3 sequences, with more than 7% as singletons. V gave up 2 bases and J gave up 4 bases, with 15 bases separating them. This CDR3 is built from 16 residues. Looked up from germline, CDR1 is LNHDA and CDR2 is SQIVND (reference sequence). The sample was whole blood, taken at baseline. The receptor's source is an adult who was a healthcare worker with PCR-confirmed SARS-CoV-2 infection or an uninfected control (not recorded which). This chain connects TRBV19 to TRBJ2-1; the D gene could be TRBD1 or TRBD2 (6 bases each). The CDR3 reads CASSILAAGAYNEQFF. The CDR3 DNA follows: TGTGCCAGTAGTATATTAGCGGCAGGGGCGTACAATGAGCAGTTCTTC.